Below, one T cell receptor beta chain is given with its context. The identical CDR3 is also encoded by other nucleotide sequences in the sample. The source of the sample is a study of control samples from healthy donors and cancer patients. CDR1 and CDR2 from the germline V gene are MNHEY and SMNVEV (reference sequence). The ends lost 1 base at V and 5 bases at J; junction bases unmatched: 1. The CDR3 covers 13 residues. Sequencing used immunoSEQ multiplex PCR; TCRdb keeps in-frame clones, though not all of them. The sample carries about 170,000 clones, 91% recorded once. The receptor was isolated from a woman under 40 in good health. V is TRBV27 and J is TRBJ2-5; 7 bases align to TRBD2. The specimen was blood. This CDR3 reads CASSLWGGETQYF. The CDR3, as DNA: TGTGCCAGCAGTTTATGGGGGGGGGAGACCCAGTACTTC.